The source of this T cell receptor (beta chain) is a study of shared clonotypes between healthy human individuals. Those who donated were healthy HIV-negative adults, with no recent acute infections or vaccinations reported. The study separated CD4+ cells into CD45RA+ naive and CD45RA-negative memory subsets. This clone was counted ten times or more. Genomic DNA (from each subset) was split evenly across several immunoSEQ plates. Profiled with immunoSEQ multiplex PCR; TCRdb holds only in-frame clones, not every one. The data hold around 700,000 clones, with about 74% observed a single time. The CDR3 runs to 15 residues. The V segment lost 3 bases and the J segment 7 bases; nucleotides outside the gene matches: 8. Germline CDR1 and CDR2: LNHDA and SQIVND (reference sequence).

The receptor comes from a woman younger than 45 in good health. Sequencing was done on a sample of memory CD4+ T cells sorted from blood. The subset here: CD45RA-negative fraction. The chain links TRBV19 to TRBJ2-1; 8 nucleotides agree with TRBD2. The CDR3 sequence: CASSISTGGPNEQFF. In nucleotides, the CDR3 is TGTGCCAGTAGTATTTCTACGGGAGGGCCAAATGAGCAGTTCTTC.